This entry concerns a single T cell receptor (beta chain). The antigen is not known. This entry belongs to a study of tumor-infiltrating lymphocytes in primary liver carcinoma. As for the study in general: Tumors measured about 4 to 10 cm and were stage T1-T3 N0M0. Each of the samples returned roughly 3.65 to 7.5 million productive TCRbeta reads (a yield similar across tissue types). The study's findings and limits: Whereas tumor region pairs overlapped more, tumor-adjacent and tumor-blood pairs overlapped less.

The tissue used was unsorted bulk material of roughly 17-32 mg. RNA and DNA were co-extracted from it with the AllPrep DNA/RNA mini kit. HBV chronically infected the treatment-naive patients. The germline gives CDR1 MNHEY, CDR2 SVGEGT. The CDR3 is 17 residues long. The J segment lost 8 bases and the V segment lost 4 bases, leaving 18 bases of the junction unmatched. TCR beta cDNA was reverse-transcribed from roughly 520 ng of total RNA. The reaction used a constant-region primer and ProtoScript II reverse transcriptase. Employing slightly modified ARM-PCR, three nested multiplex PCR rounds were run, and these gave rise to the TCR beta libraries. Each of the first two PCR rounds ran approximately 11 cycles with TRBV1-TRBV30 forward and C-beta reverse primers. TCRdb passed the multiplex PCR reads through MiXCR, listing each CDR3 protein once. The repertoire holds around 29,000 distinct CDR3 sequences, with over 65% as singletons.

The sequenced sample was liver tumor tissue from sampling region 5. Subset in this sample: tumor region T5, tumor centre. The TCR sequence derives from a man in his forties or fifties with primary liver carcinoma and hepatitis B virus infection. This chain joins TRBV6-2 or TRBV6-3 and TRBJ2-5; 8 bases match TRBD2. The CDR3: CASSSKVAGRPGDTQYF. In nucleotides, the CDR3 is TGTGCCAGCAGTTCAAAAGTAGCGGGAAGGCCGGGTGATACCCAGTACTTC.